Listed below are T cell receptor beta chains from one sample, sequenced in a study of blood T cell repertoires in COVID-19. Sequencing used immunoSEQ multiplex PCR; TCRdb keeps in-frame clones, though not all of them. The table shows fewer than 150,000 clones, with roughly 86% occurring only once. The source material was peripheral blood. The receptors here all came from a woman in her forties or fifties who had recovered from COVID-19. Each CDR3 is given with its conserved first and last residue. Each record gives: clone size, D gene, J gene, V gene, CDR3 DNA, CDR3 protein. A D gene is named only where the DNA matches it firmly. Clone size appears in some rows only: once, few, many, or a class for an expanded clone.

clone size: -; D gene: TRBD1; J gene: TRBJ2-2; V gene: TRBV7-3; CDR3 DNA: TGTGCCAGCATGGACCGGGGACAGGAGTCCGGGGAGCTGTTTTTT; CDR3 protein: CASMDRGQESGELFF
clone size: -; D gene: TRBD1; J gene: TRBJ1-2; V gene: TRBV3-1/TRBV3-2; CDR3 DNA: TGTGCCAGCAGCCAAAGGGGGACAGGGTTTCTTGGCTACACCTTC; CDR3 protein: CASSQRGTGFLGYTF
clone size: -; D gene: TRBD1; J gene: TRBJ2-2; V gene: TRBV5-1; CDR3 DNA: TGCGCCAGCAGCTTGCGATGGACAGGGCCCACCGGGGAGCTGTTTTTT; CDR3 protein: CASSLRWTGPTGELFF
clone size: -; D gene: -; J gene: TRBJ1-2; V gene: TRBV19; CDR3 DNA: TGTGCCAGCGGAGGGGGGGTAGATCCTCCTGGCTACACCTTC; CDR3 protein: CASGGGVDPPGYTF
clone size: -; D gene: -; J gene: TRBJ1-2; V gene: TRBV14; CDR3 DNA: TGTGCCAGCAGCCAGTCTCAGCGAAAGAGCTATGGCTACACCTTC; CDR3 protein: CASSQSQRKSYGYTF
clone size: -; D gene: TRBD1; J gene: TRBJ1-1; V gene: TRBV6-5; CDR3 DNA: TGTGCCAGCAGTTACTCCGTGACAGGGTCTGGTGAAGCTTTCTTT; CDR3 protein: CASSYSVTGSGEAFF
clone size: -; D gene: -; J gene: TRBJ2-7; V gene: TRBV15; CDR3 DNA: TGTGCCACCAGCAGAGATGACGCGACACAAACCTACGAGCAGTACTTC; CDR3 protein: CATSRDDATQTYEQYF
clone size: -; D gene: TRBD1; J gene: TRBJ1-1; V gene: TRBV2; CDR3 DNA: TGTGCCAGCAGTGATGCGGGGACAGGGCTTACCATGAACACTGAAGCTTTCTTT; CDR3 protein: CASSDAGTGLTMNTEAFF
clone size: -; D gene: -; J gene: TRBJ2-7; V gene: TRBV18; CDR3 DNA: TGTGCCAGCTCATCTCTAGAACTCTCCTACGAGCAGTACTTC; CDR3 protein: CASSSLELSYEQYF
clone size: -; D gene: TRBD2; J gene: TRBJ2-3; V gene: TRBV30; CDR3 DNA: TGTGCCTGCGGGACCTGGGGGGGAGATACGCAGTATTTT; CDR3 protein: CACGTWGGDTQYF
clone size: few; D gene: TRBD1; J gene: TRBJ2-7; V gene: TRBV7-8; CDR3 DNA: TGTGCCAGCAGCTCCAGGGGGATGAGGTCCTACGAGCAGTACTTC; CDR3 protein: CASSSRGMRSYEQYF
clone size: -; D gene: -; J gene: TRBJ1-2; V gene: TRBV11-2; CDR3 DNA: TGTGCCAGCAGCCCCGCGGGGCAAGGGGGCTACACCTTC; CDR3 protein: CASSPAGQGGYTF
clone size: -; D gene: -; J gene: TRBJ1-1; V gene: TRBV5-1; CDR3 DNA: TGCGCCAGCAGCCCGAAAATAGAGGGGTACGGGGGCACTGAAGCTTTCTTT; CDR3 protein: CASSPKIEGYGGTEAFF
clone size: -; D gene: TRBD1; J gene: TRBJ1-2; V gene: TRBV7-9; CDR3 DNA: TGTGCCAGCAGCCCCCCCGGACAGGGGTGGAACTATGGCTACACCTTC; CDR3 protein: CASSPPGQGWNYGYTF
clone size: -; D gene: -; J gene: TRBJ1-2; V gene: TRBV27; CDR3 DNA: TGTGCCAGCAGTTTATCGCGGGATAGCTATGGCTACACCTTC; CDR3 protein: CASSLSRDSYGYTF
clone size: -; D gene: -; J gene: TRBJ2-7; V gene: TRBV5-4; CDR3 DNA: TGTGCCAGCAGCTTGCGCGGGGGCCAAACCTACGAGCAGTACTTC; CDR3 protein: CASSLRGGQTYEQYF
clone size: -; D gene: -; J gene: TRBJ1-2; V gene: TRBV10-1; CDR3 DNA: TGCGCCAGCAGGGAAGGCGGCTCCCGAGCGGCGCGTGGCTACACCTTC; CDR3 protein: CASREGGSRAARGYTF
clone size: -; D gene: TRBD1; J gene: TRBJ2-7; V gene: TRBV6-5; CDR3 DNA: TGTGCCAGCAGGGCGGGACAGGGGGCCTACGAGCAGTACTTC; CDR3 protein: CASRAGQGAYEQYF
clone size: -; D gene: -; J gene: TRBJ2-7; V gene: TRBV29-1; CDR3 DNA: TGCAGCGCGGTCCAGGGCCGCCTTCCCTACGAGCAGTACTTC; CDR3 protein: CSAVQGRLPYEQYF
clone size: few; D gene: TRBD2; J gene: TRBJ2-1; V gene: TRBV6-6; CDR3 DNA: TGTGCCAGCAGTCTCCTACTAGCGGGGGGATCCTACAATGAGCAGTTCTTC; CDR3 protein: CASSLLLAGGSYNEQFF
clone size: once; D gene: -; J gene: TRBJ1-1; V gene: TRBV4-1; CDR3 DNA: TGCGCCAGCAGCCAGGGATGGATGTCCCGGGGGAACACTGAAGCTTTCTTT; CDR3 protein: CASSQGWMSRGNTEAFF
clone size: -; D gene: TRBD2; J gene: TRBJ2-3; V gene: TRBV7-3; CDR3 DNA: TGTGCCAGCAGCTCTAGCGGGAGCACAGATACGCAGTATTTT; CDR3 protein: CASSSSGSTDTQYF
clone size: -; D gene: -; J gene: TRBJ1-2; V gene: TRBV5-1; CDR3 DNA: TGCGCCAGCAGCTTGGACAGTTTCTATGGCTACACCTTC; CDR3 protein: CASSLDSFYGYTF
clone size: -; D gene: -; J gene: TRBJ2-3; V gene: TRBV6-5; CDR3 DNA: TGTGCCAGCAGTTACTCCCTGGTCGGAGATACGCAGTATTTT; CDR3 protein: CASSYSLVGDTQYF
clone size: -; D gene: -; J gene: TRBJ2-4; V gene: TRBV6-5; CDR3 DNA: TGTGCCAGCAGAAGGGAGGCCAAAAACATTCAGTACTTC; CDR3 protein: CASRREAKNIQYF
clone size: -; D gene: -; J gene: TRBJ1-5; V gene: TRBV24-1; CDR3 DNA: TGTGCCACCGCAGGGCGGAATAGCAATCAGCCCCAGCATTTT; CDR3 protein: CATAGRNSNQPQHF
clone size: -; D gene: TRBD2; J gene: TRBJ2-3; V gene: TRBV4-2; CDR3 DNA: TGTGCCAGCAGCCAAGCACGAGCGGGAGTCCCGGGAGATACGCAGTATTTT; CDR3 protein: CASSQARAGVPGDTQYF
clone size: few; D gene: TRBD2; J gene: TRBJ2-7; V gene: TRBV7-2; CDR3 DNA: TGTGCCAGCAGCTTAGCCTCAGGACTAGCGGGAGCTCGCTACGAGCAGTACTTC; CDR3 protein: CASSLASGLAGARYEQYF